This TCR beta chain is drawn from a study of cytomegalovirus exposure and HLA in healthy donors. Looking at the study overall: The 120 validation repertoires were reported in a later analysis to have been generated on the same platform as the approximately 700 first-cohort repertoires. Study outcomes and limitations: CMV antigen specificity was confirmed in vitro for a few CMV-associated chains. The study flagged about 150 TCR beta chains as cytomegalovirus-associated. One later analysis, an examination of the 120 validation repertoires, found that first-cohort TCR clusters tended to co-occur in them.

Per germline, CDR1 MNHNY and CDR2 SVGAGI (reference sequence). The CDR3 covers 14 residues. V lost 2 bases and J lost 5, with 10 bases in between. This clone appeared once. The antigen is unknown. Sequencing used immunoSEQ multiplex PCR; TCRdb keeps in-frame clones, though not all of them. In the table there are around 52,000 clones, approximately 88% of which are singletons. The TCR comes from a woman in her twenties or thirties in good health and CMV-seronegative. The chain carries TRBV6-6 and TRBJ2-1; tentatively, D is TRBD2 (6 bases). The sequenced material came from PBMCs. CDR3 loop: CASSYGTLNNEQFF. The DNA of the CDR3 is TGTGCCAGCAGTTACGGGACTCTGAACAATGAGCAGTTCTTC.